The present T cell receptor (beta chain) was sequenced within a study of T cell responses to AZD1222 COVID-19 vaccine. Findings and limits, study-wide: Within unmutated variant regions lay the reported targets of nearly half of spike-specific TCRs. After two AZD1222 doses, spike-specific TCR breadth and depth rose versus day 0. Sampling captured repertoires only after the peak T cell response.

To note about this clone: Its antigen remains unidentified.

Trimming stripped 1 base from V and 6 bases from J, with 13 bases between. The CDR3 is 16 amino acids. Germline V gives CDR1 LGHNA, CDR2 YSLEER. This table comes from immunoSEQ multiplex PCR, and its TCRdb copy is limited to in-frame clones, with some not included. The repertoire holds about 120,000 clones, with roughly 90% as singletons. This chain joins TRBV4-3 and TRBJ1-6; D uncertain. The sequence was collected from an adult in good health. The specimen was peripheral blood, collected on day 0 of AZD1222 vaccination. The CDR3 sequence: CASSQVIWYSNSPLHF. The CDR3 nucleotides are TGCGCCAGCAGCCAAGTTATTTGGTATAGTAATTCACCCCTCCACTTT.